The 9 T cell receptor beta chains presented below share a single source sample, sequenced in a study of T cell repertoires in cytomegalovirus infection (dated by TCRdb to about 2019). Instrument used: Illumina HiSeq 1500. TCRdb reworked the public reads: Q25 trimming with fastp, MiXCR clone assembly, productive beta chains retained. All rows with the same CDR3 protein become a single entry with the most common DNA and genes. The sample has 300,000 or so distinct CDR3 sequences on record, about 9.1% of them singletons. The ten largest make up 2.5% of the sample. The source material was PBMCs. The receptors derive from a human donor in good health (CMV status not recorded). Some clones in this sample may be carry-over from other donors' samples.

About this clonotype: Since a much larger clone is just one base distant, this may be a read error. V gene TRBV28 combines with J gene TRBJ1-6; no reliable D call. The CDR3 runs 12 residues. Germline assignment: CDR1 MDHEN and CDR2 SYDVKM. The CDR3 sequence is CVSSFKGSPLHF. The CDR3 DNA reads TGTGTCAGCAGTTTCAAGGGCTCACCCCTCCACTTT.

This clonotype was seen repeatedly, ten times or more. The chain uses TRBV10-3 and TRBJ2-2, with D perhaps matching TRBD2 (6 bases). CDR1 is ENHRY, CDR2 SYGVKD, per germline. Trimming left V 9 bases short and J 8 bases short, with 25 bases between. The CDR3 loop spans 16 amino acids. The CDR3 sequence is CAITNQEPTLAGELFF. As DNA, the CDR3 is TGTGCCATTACAAACCAAGAGCCTACCCTAGCGGGGGAGCTGTTTTTT.

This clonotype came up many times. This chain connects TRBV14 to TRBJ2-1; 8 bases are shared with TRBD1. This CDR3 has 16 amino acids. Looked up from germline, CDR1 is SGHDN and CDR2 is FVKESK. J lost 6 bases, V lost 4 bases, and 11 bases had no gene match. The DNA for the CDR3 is TGTGCCAGCAGCCCCCGGACAGGGAATTTTCCCAATGAGCAGTTCTTC. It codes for CASSPRTGNFPNEQFF.

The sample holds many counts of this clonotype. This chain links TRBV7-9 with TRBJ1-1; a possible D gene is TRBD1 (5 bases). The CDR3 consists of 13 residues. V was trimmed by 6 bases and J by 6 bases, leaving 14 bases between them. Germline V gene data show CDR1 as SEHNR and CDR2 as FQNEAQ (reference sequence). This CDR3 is CASSGGGYPEAFF. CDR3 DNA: TGTGCCAGCAGTGGGGGAGGATACCCTGAAGCTTTCTTT.

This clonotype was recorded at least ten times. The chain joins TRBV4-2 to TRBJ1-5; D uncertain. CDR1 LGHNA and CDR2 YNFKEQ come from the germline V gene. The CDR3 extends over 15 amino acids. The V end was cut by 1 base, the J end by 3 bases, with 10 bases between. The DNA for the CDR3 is TGTGCCAGCAGCCAAGGATTGCGCCCCAATCAGCCCCAGCATTTT. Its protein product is CASSQGLRPNQPQHF.

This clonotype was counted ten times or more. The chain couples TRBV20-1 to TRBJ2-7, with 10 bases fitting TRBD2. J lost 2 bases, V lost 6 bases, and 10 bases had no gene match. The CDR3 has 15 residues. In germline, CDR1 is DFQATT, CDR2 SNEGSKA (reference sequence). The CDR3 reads CSAPPSSGGTYEQYV. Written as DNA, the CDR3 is TGCAGTGCGCCACCCTCTAGCGGGGGAACCTACGAGCAGTACGTC.

The CDR3 is CSARGGGGTETQYF. CDR3 nucleotide sequence: TGCAGTGCTAGGGGCGGGGGGGGTACAGAGACCCAGTACTTC. The chain recombines TRBV20-1 with TRBJ2-5, with 9 bases that match TRBD2. CDR3 size: 14 residues. CDR1 and CDR2 (germline): DFQATT, SNEGSKA (reference sequence). J was trimmed by 4 bases and V by 3 bases; bases with no gene match: 6.

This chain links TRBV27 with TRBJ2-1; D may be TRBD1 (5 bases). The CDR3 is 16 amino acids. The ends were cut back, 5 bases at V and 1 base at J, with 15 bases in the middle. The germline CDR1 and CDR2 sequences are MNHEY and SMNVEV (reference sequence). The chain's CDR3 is CASSTQAVVSYNEQFF. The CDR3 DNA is TGTGCCAGCAGTACACAGGCTGTTGTATCCTACAATGAGCAGTTCTTC.

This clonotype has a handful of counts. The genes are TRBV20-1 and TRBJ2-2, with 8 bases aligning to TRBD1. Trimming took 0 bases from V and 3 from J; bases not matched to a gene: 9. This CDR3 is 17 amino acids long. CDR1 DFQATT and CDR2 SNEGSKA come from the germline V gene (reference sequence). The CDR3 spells CSARDYRQGSYTGELFF. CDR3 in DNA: TGCAGTGCTAGAGACTATAGACAGGGGAGCTACACCGGGGAGCTGTTTTTT.